This note documents a single T cell receptor beta chain sequence. The CDR3 consists of 22 residues. V dropped 2 bases and J dropped 5; count of bases not matched to a gene: 24. Germline V gene sequence: CDR1 PRHDT, CDR2 FYEKMQ (reference sequence). Clones were sequenced by immunoSEQ multiplex PCR, and TCRdb holds only the in-frame ones, with some missing. Of about 140,000 clones in the sample, 92% are singletons; the top ten hold 9% to 9.5%. These data come from a study of T cell responses to AZD1222 COVID-19 vaccine. This sequence was found in an adult who received the AZD1222 COVID-19 vaccine. The sample consisted of peripheral blood, taken 28 days after the second AZD1222 dose. The V gene is TRBV13, the J gene TRBJ2-2; 9 bases fit TRBD2. CDR3 loop: CASSLSRIAGDSNPKRTGELFF. In nucleotides, the CDR3 is TGTGCCAGCAGCTTATCTCGAATAGCGGGGGATTCCAATCCAAAGCGGACCGGGGAGCTGTTTTTT.